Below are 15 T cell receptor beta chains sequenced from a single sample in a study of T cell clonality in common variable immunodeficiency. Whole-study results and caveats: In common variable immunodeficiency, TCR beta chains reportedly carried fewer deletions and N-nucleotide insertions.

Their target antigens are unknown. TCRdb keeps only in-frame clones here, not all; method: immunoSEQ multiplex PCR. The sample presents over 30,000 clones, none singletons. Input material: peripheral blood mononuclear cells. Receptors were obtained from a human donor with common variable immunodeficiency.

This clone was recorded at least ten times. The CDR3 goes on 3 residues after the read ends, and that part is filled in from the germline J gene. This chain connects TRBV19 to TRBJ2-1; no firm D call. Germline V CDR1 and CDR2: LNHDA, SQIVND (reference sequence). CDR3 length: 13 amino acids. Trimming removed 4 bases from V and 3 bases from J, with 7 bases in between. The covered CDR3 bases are TGTGCCAGTAGTAGAGATAGCTACAATGAG. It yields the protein CASSRDSYNE. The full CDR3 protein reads CASSRDSYNEQFF.

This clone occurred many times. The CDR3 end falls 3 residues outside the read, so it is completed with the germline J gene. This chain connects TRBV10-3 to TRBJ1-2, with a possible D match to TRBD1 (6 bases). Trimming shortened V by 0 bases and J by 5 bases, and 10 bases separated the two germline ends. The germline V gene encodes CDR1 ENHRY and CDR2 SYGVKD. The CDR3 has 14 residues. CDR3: CAISESGGAYGYTF. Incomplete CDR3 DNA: TGTGCCATCAGTGAGTCGGGGGGGGCATATGGC.

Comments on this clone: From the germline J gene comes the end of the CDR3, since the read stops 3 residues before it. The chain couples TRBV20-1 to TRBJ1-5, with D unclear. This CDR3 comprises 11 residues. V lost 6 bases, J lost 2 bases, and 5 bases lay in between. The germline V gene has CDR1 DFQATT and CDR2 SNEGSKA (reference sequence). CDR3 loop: CSARGNQPQHF. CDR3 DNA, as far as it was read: TGCAGTGCAAGGGGCAATCAGCCC.

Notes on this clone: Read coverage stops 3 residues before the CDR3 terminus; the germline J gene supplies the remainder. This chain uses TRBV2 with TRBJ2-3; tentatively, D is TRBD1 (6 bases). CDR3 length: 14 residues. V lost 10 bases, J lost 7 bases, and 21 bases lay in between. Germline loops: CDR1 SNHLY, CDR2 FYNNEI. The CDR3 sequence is CATRTGQIRNTQYF. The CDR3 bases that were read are TGTGCCACCAGGACCGGACAGATAAGGAATACG.

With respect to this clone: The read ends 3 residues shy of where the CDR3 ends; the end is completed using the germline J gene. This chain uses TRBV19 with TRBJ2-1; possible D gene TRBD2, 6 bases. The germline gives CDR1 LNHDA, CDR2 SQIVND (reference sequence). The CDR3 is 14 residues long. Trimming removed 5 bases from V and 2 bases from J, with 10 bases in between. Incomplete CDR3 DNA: TGTGCCAGTAGTTGGGGACTTACCTACAATGAG. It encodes CASSWGLTYNE. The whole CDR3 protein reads CASSWGLTYNEQFF.

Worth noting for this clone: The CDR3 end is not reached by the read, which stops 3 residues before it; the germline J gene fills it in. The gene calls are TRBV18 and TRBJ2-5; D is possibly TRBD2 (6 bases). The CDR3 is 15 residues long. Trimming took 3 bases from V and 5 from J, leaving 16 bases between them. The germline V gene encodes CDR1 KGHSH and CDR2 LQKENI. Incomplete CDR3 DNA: TGTGCCAGCTCACCCGGGACCCCGGCGGGGGAGACC. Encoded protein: CASSPGTPAGET. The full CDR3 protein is CASSPGTPAGETQYF.

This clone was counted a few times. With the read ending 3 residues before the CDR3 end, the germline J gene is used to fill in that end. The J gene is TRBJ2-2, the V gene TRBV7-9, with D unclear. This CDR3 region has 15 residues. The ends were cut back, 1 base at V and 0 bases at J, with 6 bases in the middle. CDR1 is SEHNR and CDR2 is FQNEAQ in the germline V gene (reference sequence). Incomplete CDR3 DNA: TGTGCCAGCAGCTTAGGGCCGTCGAACACCGGGGAG. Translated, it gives CASSLGPSNTGE. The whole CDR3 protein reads CASSLGPSNTGELFF.

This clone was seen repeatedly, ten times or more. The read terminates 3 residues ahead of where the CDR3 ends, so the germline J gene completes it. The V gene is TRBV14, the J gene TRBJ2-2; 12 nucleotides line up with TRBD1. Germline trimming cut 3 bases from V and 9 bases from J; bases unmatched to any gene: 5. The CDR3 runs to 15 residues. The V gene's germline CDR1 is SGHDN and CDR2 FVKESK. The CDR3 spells CASSQLGQGAWELFF. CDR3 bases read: TGTGCCAGCAGCCAGCTGGGACAGGGGGCTTGGGAG.

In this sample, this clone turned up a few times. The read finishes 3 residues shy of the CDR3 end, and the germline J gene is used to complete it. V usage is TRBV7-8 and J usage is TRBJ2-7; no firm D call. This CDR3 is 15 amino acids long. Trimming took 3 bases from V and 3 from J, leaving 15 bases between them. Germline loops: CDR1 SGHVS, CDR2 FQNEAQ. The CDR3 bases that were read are TGTGCCAGCAGCTTGTCCTCTTGGGCCAACTACGAG. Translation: CASSLSSWANYE. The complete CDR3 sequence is CASSLSSWANYEQYF.

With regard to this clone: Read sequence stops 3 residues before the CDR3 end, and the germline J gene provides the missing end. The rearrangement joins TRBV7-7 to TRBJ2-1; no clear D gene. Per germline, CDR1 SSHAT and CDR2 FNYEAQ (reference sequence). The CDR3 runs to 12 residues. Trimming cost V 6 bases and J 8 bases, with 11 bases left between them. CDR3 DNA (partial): TGTGCCAGCAGACACCACCCCCATGAG. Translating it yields CASRHHPHE. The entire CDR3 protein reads CASRHHPHEQFF.

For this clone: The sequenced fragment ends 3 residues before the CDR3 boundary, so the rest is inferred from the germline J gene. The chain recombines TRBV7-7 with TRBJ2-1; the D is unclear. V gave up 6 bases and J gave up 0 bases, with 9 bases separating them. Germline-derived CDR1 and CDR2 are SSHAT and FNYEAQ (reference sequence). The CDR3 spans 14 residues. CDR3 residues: CASRGLSSYNEQFF. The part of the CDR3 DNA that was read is TGTGCCAGCAGAGGGCTCAGCTCCTACAATGAG.

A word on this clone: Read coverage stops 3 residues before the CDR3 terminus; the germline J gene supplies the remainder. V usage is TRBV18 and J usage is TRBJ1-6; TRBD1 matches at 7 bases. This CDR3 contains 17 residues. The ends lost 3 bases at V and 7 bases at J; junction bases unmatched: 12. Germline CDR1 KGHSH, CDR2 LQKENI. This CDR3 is CASSPSYPNRGNSPLHF. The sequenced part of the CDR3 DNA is TGTGCCAGCTCACCGTCATATCCGAACAGGGGAAATTCACCC.

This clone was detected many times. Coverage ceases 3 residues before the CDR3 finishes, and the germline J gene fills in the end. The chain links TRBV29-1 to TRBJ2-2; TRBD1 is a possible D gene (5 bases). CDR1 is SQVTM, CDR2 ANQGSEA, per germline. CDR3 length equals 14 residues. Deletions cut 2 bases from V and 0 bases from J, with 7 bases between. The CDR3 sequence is CSVEQGANTGELFF. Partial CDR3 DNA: TGCAGCGTTGAACAGGGCGCGAACACCGGGGAG.

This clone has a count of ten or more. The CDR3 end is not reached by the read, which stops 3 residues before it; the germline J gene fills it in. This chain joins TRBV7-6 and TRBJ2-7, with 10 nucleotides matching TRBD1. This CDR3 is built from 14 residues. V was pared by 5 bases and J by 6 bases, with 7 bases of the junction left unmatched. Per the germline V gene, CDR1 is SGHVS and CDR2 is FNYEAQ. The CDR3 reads CASSPRQGASEQYF. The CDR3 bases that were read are TGTGCCAGCAGCCCCCGACAGGGGGCCTCCGAG. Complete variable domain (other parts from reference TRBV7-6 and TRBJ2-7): GAGVSQSPRYKVTKRGQDVALRCDPISGHVSLYWYRQALGQGPEFLTYFNYEAQQDKSGLPNDRFSAERPEGSISTLTIQRTEQRDSAMYRCASSPRQGASEQYFGPGTRLTVT.

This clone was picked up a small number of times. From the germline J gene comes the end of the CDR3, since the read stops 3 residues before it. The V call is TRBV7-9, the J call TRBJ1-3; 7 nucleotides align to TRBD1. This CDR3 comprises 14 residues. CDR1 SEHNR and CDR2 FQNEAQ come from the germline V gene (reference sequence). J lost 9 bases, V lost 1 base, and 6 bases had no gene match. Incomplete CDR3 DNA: TGTGCCAGCAGCTTAGGACAGGGAGACGCCACC. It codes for CASSLGQGDAT. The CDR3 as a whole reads CASSLGQGDATIYF.